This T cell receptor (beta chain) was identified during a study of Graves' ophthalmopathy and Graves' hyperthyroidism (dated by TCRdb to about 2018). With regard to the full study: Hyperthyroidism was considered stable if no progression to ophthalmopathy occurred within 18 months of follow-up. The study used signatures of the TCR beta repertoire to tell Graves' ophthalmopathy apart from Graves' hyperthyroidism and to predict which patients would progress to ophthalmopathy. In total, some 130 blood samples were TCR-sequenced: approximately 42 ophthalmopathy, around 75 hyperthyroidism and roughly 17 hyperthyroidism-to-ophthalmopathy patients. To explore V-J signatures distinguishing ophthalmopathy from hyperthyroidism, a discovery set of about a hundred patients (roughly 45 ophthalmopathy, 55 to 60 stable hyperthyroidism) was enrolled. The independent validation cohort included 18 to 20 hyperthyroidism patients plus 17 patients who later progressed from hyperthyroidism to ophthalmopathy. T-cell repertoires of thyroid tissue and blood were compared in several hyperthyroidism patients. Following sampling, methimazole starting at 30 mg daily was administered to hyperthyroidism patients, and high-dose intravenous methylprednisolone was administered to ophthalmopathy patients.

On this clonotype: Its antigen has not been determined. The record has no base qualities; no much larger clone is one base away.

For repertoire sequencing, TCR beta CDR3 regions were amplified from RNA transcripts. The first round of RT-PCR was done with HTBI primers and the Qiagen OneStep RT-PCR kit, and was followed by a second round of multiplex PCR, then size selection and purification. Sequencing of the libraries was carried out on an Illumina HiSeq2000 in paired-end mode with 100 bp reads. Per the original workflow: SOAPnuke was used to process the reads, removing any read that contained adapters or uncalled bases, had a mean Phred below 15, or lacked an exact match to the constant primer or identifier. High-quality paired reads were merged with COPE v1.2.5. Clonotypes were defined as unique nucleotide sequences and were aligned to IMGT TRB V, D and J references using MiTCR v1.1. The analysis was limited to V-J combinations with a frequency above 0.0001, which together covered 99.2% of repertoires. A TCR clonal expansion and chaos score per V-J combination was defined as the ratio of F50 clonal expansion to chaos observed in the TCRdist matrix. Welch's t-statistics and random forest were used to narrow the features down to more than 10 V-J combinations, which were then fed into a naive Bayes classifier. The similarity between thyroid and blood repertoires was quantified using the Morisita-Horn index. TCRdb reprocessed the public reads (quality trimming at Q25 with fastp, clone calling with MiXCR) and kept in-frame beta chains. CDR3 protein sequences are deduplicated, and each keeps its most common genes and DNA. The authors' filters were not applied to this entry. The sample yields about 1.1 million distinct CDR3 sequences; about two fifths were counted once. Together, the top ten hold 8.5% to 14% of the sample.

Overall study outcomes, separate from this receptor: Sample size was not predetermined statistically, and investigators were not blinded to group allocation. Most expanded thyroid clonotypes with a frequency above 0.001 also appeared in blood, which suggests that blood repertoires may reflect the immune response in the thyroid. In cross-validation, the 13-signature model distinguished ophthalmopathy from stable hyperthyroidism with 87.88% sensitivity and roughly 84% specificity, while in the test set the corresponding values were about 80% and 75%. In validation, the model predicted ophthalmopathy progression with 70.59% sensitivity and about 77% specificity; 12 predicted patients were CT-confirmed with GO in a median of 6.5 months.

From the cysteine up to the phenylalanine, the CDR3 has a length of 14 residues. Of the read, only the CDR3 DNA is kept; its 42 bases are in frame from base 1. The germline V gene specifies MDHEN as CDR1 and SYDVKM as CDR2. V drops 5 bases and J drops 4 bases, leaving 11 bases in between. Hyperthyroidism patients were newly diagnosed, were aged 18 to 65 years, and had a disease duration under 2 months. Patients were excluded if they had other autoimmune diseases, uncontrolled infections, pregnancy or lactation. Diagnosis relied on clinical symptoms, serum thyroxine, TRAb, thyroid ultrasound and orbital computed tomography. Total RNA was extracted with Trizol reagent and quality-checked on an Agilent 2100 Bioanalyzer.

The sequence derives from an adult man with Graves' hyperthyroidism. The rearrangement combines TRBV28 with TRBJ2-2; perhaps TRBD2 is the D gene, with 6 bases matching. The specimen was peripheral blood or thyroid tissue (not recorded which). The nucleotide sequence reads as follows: TGTGCCAGCAGTGTACGGACTACCACCGGGGAGCTGTTTTTT. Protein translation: CASSVRTTTGELFF. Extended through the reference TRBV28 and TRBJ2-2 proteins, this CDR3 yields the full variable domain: DVKVTQSSRYLVKRTGEKVFLECVQDMDHENMFWYRQDPGLGLRLIYFSYDVKMKEKGDIPEGYSVSREKKERFSLILESASTNQTSMYLCASSVRTTTGELFFGEGSRLTVL.